The present TCR beta chain was sequenced within a study of T-cell reconstitution after alpha-beta-depleted transplantation in children (TCRdb year 2016). A note on the overall study: Using TCR repertoire profiling, the study followed T-cell immune reconstitution in a quantitative way in children after TCRalphabeta/CD19-depleted allogeneic hematopoietic cell transplantation.

What the study reported, not specific to this receptor: The apparently early recovery of alphabetaT-cell counts about two months after transplant reportedly depended on only several hundred rapidly expanded clones that came from non-depleted graft cells. Hyperexpanded clone frequencies declined over subsequent months; after one year, T-cell counts and TCRbeta diversity were mostly attributed to newly produced T cells. In some patients, high TCRbeta diversity at day 60 was attributed to recipient T cells and intrathymic progenitors that had survived conditioning.

The library relied on PCR. The sequencer was an Illumina HiSeq 2500. TCR library preparation used molecular barcoding, with unique molecular identifiers applied to normalize quantification of the TCRbeta repertoire. The public reads were reprocessed in TCRdb via fastp at Q25 and MiXCR, keeping in-frame beta chains. One record per CDR3 amino acid sequence lists the most common genes and DNA. The table for this sample lists some 600,000 distinct CDR3 sequences; 10% to 15% of them were counted only once. 2.2% of the sample goes to the ten largest clones. The treatment or condition label, read with the paper, signifies: allogeneic hematopoietic cell transplantation with graft depleted of TCRalphabeta T cells and CD19 B cells. Transplant recipients were children who received TCRalphabeta/CD19-depleted allogeneic hematopoietic cell grafts. About this clonotype: Its antigen has not been determined. No clone much larger than this one lies a single base away; base qualities are absent.

There are 14 amino acids in the CDR3, from cysteine to phenylalanine inclusive. Only the CDR3 DNA is retained, 42 bases long and in frame from the first base. Trimming removed 5 bases from V and 3 bases from J; the gene matches leave 6 bases unexplained. The V and J genes are TRBV12-3 or TRBV12-4 and TRBJ2-7, and TRBD1 aligns with 8 junction nucleotides. This specimen was PBMCs, mostly from graft donor cells, taken 360 days after TCRalphabeta/CD19-depleted stem cell transplant. The sequence was obtained from a male patient under 18 who had a stem cell transplant for acute myeloid leukemia, so the T cells may come from the graft donor. The CDR3 protein sequence reads: CASSNDRGGYEQYF. In nucleotides, the sequence is TGTGCCAGCAGTAATGACAGGGGAGGCTACGAGCAGTACTTC.